The rows below give T cell receptor beta chains drawn from one sample of a study of cytomegalovirus exposure and HLA in healthy donors. Using immunoSEQ multiplex PCR, the repertoire was profiled, and TCRdb retains in-frame clones only, with some absent. The data show 75,000 to 100,000 clones, under 75% seen once. The sequenced material came from PBMCs. The receptors shown here come from a female donor in good health and CMV-seronegative. CDR3s include the opening cysteine and the closing phenylalanine or tryptophan. Fields, in order: J gene, V gene, CDR3 protein.

TRBJ1-2	TRBV30	CAWTLGPGGADISGYTF
TRBJ1-4	TRBV2	CASSKLTGQTNEKLFF
TRBJ2-3	TRBV2	CASVWGGDTQYF
TRBJ2-5	TRBV5-6	CASSLGGRVTETQYF
TRBJ1-1	TRBV25-1	CASSPWTEMNTEAFF
TRBJ2-2	TRBV4-3	CASSQESRPGELFF
TRBJ2-7	TRBV6-1	CASSEKGDGSYEQYF
TRBJ2-1	TRBV2	CASSEAGEAYNEQFF
TRBJ2-1	TRBV7-7	CASSLVGQGEQFF
TRBJ2-1	TRBV6-6	CASTPTRGTEQFF